This T cell receptor (beta chain) was identified in a study of cytomegalovirus exposure and HLA in healthy donors. In regard to this clone: Its antigen is unidentified.

The CDR3 sequence is 16 residues long. Looked up from germline, CDR1 is LNHDA and CDR2 is SQIVND (reference sequence). The germline V and J ends were trimmed by 0 bases and 4 bases, with 13 bases remaining between them. Study-wide points: A list of 150 or so TCR beta chains associated with cytomegalovirus was given. The classifier, whose performance was assessed in both the original and validation cohorts, reportedly diagnosed cytomegalovirus status with high specificity and sensitivity. Among the sequence variants, a highly shared cluster was likely an artifact of sequencing.

Use of 60 Vbeta and 13 Jbeta primers characterized the PCR. Profiling relied on immunoSEQ multiplex PCR, and the TCRdb table lists in-frame clones only, not all of them. This sample lists fewer than 100,000 clones; its ten largest clones have 0.58%. The sample taken for sequencing was PBMCs. This receptor was taken from a man between 45 and 60 years old in good health and CMV-seronegative. This chain links TRBV19 with TRBJ1-5, with D perhaps matching TRBD1 (5 bases). The CDR3 loop is CASSIDRRRGNQPQHF. CDR3 coding DNA: TGTGCCAGTAGTATAGATCGAAGGCGGGGGAATCAGCCCCAGCATTTT.